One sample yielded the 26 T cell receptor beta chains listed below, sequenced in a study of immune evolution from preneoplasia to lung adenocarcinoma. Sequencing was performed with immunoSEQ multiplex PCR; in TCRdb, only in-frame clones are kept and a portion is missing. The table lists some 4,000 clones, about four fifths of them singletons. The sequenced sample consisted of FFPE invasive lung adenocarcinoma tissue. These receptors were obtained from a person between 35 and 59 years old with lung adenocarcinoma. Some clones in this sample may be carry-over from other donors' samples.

CDR3 sequence: CASSQGQETSYEQYF. Here the CDR3 DNA reads TGCGCCAGCAGCCAAGGACAGGAAACCTCCTACGAGCAGTACTTC. The genes are TRBV4-1 and TRBJ2-5, with D maybe TRBD1 (6 bases). The J call could be wrong; TRBJ2-7 is a better fit for the DNA end. The CDR3 has 15 amino acids. Germline V gene data show CDR1 as MGHRA and CDR2 as YSYEKL.

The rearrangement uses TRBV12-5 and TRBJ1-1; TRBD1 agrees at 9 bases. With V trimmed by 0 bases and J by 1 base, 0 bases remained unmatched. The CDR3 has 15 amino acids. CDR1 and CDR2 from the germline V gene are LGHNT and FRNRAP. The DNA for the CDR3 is TGTGCTAGTGGTTTGGTACAGGGGGCGAACACTGAAGCTTTCTTT. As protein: CASGLVQGANTEAFF.

The CDR3, as DNA: TGTGCCAGCAGCTTAGGGGGCTCTGGGGCCAACGTCCTGACTTTC. Protein product: CASSLGGSGANVLTF. The genes are TRBV7-9 and TRBJ2-6, with D unclear. This CDR3 region has 15 residues. The V gene lost 1 base and the J gene lost 0 bases, with 4 bases spanning the gap. CDR1 is SEHNR and CDR2 is FQNEAQ in the germline V gene (reference sequence).

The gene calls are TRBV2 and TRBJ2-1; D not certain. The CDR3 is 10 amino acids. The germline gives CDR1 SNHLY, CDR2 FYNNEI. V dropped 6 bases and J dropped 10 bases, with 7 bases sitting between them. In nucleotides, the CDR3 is TGTGCCAGCAGCGTGTGGGAGCAGTTCTTC. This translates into CASSVWEQFF. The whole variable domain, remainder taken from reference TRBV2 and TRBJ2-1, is EPEVTQTPSHQVTQMGQEVILRCVPISNHLYFYWYRQILGQKVEFLVSFYNNEISEKSEIFDDQFSVERPDGSNFTLKIRSTKLEDSAMYFCASSVWEQFFGPGTRLTVL.

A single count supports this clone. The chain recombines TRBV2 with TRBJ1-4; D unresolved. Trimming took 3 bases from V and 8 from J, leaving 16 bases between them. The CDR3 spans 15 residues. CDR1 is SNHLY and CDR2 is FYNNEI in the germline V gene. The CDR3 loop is CASSDFGIGLEKLFF. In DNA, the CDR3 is TGTGCCAGCAGTGATTTTGGGATTGGGCTGGAAAAACTGTTTTTT.

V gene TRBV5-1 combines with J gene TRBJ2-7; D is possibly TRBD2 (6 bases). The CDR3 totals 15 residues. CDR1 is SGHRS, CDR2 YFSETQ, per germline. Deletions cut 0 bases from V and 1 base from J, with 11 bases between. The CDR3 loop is CASSLAGGLSYEQYF. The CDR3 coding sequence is TGCGCCAGCAGCTTGGCCGGGGGATTATCCTACGAGCAGTACTTC.

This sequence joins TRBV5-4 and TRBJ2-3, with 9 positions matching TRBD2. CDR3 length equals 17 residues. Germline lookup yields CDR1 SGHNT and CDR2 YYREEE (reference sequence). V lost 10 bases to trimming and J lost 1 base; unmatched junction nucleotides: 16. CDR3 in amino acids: CAWRLAGGGRGTDTQYF. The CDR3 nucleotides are TGTGCCTGGCGACTGGCGGGAGGGGGTCGGGGCACAGATACGCAGTATTTT.

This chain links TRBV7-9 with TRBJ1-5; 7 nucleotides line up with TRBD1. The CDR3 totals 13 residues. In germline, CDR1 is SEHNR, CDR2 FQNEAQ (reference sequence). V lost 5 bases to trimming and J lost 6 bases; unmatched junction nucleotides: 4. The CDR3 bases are TGTGCCAGCAGCGAGGGGGCCGGTCAGCCCCAGCATTTT. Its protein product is CASSEGAGQPQHF.

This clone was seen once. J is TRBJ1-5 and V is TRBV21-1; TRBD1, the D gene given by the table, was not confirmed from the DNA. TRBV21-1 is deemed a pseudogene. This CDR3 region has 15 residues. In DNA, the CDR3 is TGTGCCAGCAGCAAATATGGCAGGGACAATCAGCCCCAGCATTTT. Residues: CASSKYGRDNQPQHF.

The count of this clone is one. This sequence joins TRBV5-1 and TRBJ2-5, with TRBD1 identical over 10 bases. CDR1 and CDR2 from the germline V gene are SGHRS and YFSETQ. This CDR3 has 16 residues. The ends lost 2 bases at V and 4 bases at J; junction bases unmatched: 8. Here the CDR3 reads CASSFGDRGSRETQYF. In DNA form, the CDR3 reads TGCGCCAGCAGCTTTGGGGACAGGGGTAGCAGAGAGACCCAGTACTTC.

CDR3 sequence reads: CASSILQGARDYGYTF. DNA for the CDR3: TGTGCCAGTAGTATATTACAGGGGGCGCGGGACTATGGCTACACCTTC. The J gene is TRBJ1-2, the V gene TRBV19; the match to TRBD1 covers 9 bases. The CDR3 runs 16 residues. Trimming took 2 bases from V and 3 from J; bases not matched to a gene: 7. Germline V CDR1 and CDR2: LNHDA, SQIVND (reference sequence).

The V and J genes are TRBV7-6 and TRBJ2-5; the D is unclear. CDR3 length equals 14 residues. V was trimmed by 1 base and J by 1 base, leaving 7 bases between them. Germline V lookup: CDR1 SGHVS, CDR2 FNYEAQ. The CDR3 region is CASSLGATQETQYF. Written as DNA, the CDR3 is TGTGCCAGCAGCTTAGGAGCGACCCAAGAGACCCAGTACTTC.

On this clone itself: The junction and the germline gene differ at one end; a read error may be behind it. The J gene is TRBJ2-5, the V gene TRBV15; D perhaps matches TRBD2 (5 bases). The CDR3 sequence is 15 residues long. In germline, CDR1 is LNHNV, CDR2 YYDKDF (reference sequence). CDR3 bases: TGTGTCACCAGCCGGGATCCGGGGAGCCAAGAGACCCAGTACTTC. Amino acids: CVTSRDPGSQETQYF.

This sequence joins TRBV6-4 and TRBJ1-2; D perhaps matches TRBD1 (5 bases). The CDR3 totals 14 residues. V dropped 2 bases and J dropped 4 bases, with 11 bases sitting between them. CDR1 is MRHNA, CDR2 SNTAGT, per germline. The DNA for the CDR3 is TGTGCCAGCAGTGACGGGCAGGGAGGCTATGGCTACACCTTC. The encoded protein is CASSDGQGGYGYTF.

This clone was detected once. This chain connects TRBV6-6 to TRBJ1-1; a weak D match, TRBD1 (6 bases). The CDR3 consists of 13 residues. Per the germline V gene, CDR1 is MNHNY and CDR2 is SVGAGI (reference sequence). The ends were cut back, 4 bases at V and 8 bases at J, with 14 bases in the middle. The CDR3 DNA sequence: TGTGCCAGCAGTTCCAAACAGGGTAGGGAAGCTTTCTTT. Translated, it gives CASSSKQGREAFF.

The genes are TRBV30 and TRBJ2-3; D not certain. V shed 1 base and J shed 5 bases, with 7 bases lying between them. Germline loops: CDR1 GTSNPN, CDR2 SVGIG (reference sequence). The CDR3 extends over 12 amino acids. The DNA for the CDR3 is TGTGCCTGGAGTGGCCGTGGAGATACGCAGTATTTT. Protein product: CAWSGRGDTQYF.

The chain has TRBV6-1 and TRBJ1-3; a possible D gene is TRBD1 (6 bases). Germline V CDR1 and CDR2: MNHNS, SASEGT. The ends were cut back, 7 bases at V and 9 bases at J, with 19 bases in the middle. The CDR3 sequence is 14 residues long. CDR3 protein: CASTRNYRESTIYF. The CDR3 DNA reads TGTGCCAGCACCAGAAACTACAGGGAAAGCACCATATATTTT.

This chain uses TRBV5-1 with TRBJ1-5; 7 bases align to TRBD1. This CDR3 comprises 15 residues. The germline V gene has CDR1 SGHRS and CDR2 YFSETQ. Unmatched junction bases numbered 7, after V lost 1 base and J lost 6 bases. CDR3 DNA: TGCGCCAGCAGCTTGACAGGGGAATTAGGTCAGCCCCAGCATTTT. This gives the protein CASSLTGELGQPQHF. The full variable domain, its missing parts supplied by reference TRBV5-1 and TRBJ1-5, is KAGVTQTPRYLIKTRGQQVTLSCSPISGHRSVSWYQQTPGQGLQFLFEYFSETQRNKGNFPGRFSGRQFSNSRSEMNVSTLELGDSALYLCASSLTGELGQPQHFGDGTRLSIL.

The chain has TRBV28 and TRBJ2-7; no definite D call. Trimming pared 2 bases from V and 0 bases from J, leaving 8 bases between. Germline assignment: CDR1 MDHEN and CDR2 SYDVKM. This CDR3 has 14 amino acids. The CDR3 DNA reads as TGTGCCAGCAGTTTAGGCGAATACTCCTACGAGCAGTACTTC. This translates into CASSLGEYSYEQYF.

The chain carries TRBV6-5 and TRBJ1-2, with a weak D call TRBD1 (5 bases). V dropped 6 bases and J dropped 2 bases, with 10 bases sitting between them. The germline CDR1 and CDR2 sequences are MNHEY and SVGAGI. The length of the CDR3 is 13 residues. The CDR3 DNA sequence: TGTGCCAGCAGAAGGGACGCGAACTATGGCTACACCTTC. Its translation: CASRRDANYGYTF.

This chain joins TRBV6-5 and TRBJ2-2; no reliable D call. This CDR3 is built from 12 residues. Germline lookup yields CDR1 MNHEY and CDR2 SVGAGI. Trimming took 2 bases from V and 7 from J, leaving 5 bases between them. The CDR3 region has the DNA TGTGCCAGCAGTTACAGTGGCGGGGAGCTGTTTTTT. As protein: CASSYSGGELFF.

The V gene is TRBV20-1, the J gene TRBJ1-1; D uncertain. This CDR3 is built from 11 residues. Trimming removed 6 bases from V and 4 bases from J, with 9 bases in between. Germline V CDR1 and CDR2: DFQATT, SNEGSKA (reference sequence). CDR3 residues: CSAELGTEAFF. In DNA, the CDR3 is TGCAGTGCGGAGCTGGGCACTGAAGCTTTCTTT.

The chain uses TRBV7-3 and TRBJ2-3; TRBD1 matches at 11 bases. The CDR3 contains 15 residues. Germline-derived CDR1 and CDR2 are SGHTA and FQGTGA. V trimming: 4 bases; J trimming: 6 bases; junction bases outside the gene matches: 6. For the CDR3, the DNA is TGTGCCAGCAGCTACCGGACAGGGGGCTTGGATACGCAGTATTTT. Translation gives CASSYRTGGLDTQYF. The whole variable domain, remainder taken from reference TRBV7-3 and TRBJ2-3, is GAGVSQTPSNKVTEKGKYVELRCDPISGHTALYWYRQSLGQGPEFLIYFQGTGAADDSGLPNDRFFAVRPEGSVSTLKIQRTERGDSAVYLCASSYRTGGLDTQYFGPGTRLTVL.

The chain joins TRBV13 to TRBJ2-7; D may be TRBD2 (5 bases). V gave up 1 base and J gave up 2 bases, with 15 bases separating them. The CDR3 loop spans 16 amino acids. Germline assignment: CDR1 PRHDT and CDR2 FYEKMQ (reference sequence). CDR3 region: CASSLVGGPMAYEQYF. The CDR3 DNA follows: TGTGCCAGCAGCTTAGTCGGAGGTCCTATGGCCTACGAGCAGTACTTC. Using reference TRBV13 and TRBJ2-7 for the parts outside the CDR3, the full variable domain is AAGVIQSPRHLIKEKRETATLKCYPIPRHDTVYWYQQGPGQDPQFLISFYEKMQSDKGSIPDRFSAQQFSDYHSELNMSSLELGDSALYFCASSLVGGPMAYEQYFGPGTRLTVT.

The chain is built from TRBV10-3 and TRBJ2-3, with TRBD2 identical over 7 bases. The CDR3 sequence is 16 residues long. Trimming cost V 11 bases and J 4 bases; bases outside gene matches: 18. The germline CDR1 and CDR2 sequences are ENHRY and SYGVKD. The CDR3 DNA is TGTGCCTCAACGCCGTCGGGCGGGAGAAGGGCAGATACGCAGTATTTT. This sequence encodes CASTPSGGRRADTQYF.

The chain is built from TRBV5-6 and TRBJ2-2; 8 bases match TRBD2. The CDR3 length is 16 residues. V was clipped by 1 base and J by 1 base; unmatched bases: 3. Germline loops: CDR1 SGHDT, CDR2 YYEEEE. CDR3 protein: CASSLPAGGNTGELFF. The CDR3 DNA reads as TGTGCCAGCAGCTTGCCGGCGGGGGGGAACACCGGGGAGCTGTTTTTT.